These T cell receptor beta chains were read from a single sample in a study of shared clonotypes between healthy human individuals. The data were produced by immunoSEQ multiplex PCR, yet TCRdb's version contains in-frame clones alone and is incomplete. Here the sample spans 2 million or so clones, about 94% being singletons. Sequenced sample: naive CD8+ T cells sorted from blood. The receptors were sampled from a man aged 18-30 years in good health. CDR3s include the opening cysteine and the closing phenylalanine or tryptophan. A D gene is named only where the DNA matches it firmly.

j_gene	v_gene	len	d_gene	CDR3aa	CDR3nt
TRBJ2-1	TRBV10-2	11	-	CASRIDNEQFF	TGCGCCAGCAGGATAGACAATGAGCAGTTCTTC
TRBJ2-3	TRBV29-1	18	TRBD2	CSVEDRLAGPGTTDTQYF	TGCAGCGTTGAAGATCGGTTAGCGGGGCCTGGAACCACAGATACGCAGTATTTT
TRBJ1-5	TRBV6-1	19	TRBD1	CASSEAPGQTYSSNQPQHF	TGTGCCAGCAGTGAGGCCCCGGGACAGACATATAGCAGCAATCAGCCCCAGCATTTT
TRBJ2-7	TRBV13	13	-	CASSPTGSYEQYF	TGTGCCAGCAGCCCCACAGGGTCCTACGAGCAGTACTTC
TRBJ2-1	TRBV7-2	15	TRBD2	CASSSLAGGFDEQFF	TGTGCCAGCAGCTCCTTAGCGGGAGGGTTTGATGAGCAGTTCTTC
TRBJ1-1	TRBV25-1	14	-	CASRETHMNTEAFF	TGTGCCAGCAGGGAGACACATATGAACACTGAAGCTTTCTTT
TRBJ2-7	TRBV7-9	13	-	CASSFPTRVEQYF	TGTGCCAGCAGCTTCCCGACCCGGGTCGAGCAGTACTTC
TRBJ2-7	TRBV29-1	13	TRBD2	CSVLSGGSYEQYF	TGCAGCGTCCTTAGCGGGGGGTCCTACGAGCAGTACTTC
TRBJ2-3	TRBV6-5	15	-	CASSYLGGNTDTQYF	TGTGCCAGCAGTTACCTGGGGGGCAACACAGATACGCAGTATTTT
TRBJ2-7	TRBV7-9	12	TRBD1	CASSWTGGEQYF	TGTGCCAGCAGCTGGACAGGGGGCGAGCAGTACTTC
TRBJ2-7	TRBV27	12	-	CASSTGGYEQYF	TGTGCCAGCAGCACCGGGGGCTACGAGCAGTACTTC
TRBJ1-5	TRBV28	15	-	CASSLRDVKNQPQHF	TGTGCCAGCAGTTTACGGGACGTCAAGAACCAGCCCCAGCATTTT
TRBJ2-7	TRBV2	13	TRBD2	CASLLAGGPEQYF	TGTGCCAGCCTATTAGCGGGAGGGCCCGAGCAGTACTTC
TRBJ2-7	TRBV30	11	-	CAWSQASEQYF	TGTGCCTGGAGCCAGGCAAGCGAGCAGTACTTC
TRBJ2-1	TRBV4-3	14	-	CASSQDRGWGEQFF	TGCGCCAGCAGCCAAGACCGCGGTTGGGGTGAGCAGTTCTTC
TRBJ2-7	TRBV4-1	14	TRBD1	CASSRGTGDHEQYF	TGCGCCAGCAGCCGCGGGACAGGGGACCACGAGCAGTACTTC
TRBJ2-4	TRBV27	17	-	CASSLTGGAGAKNIQYF	TGTGCCAGCAGCTTAACTGGGGGAGCGGGAGCCAAAAACATTCAGTACTTC
TRBJ1-2	TRBV18	18	-	CASSPPKGQGSGDYGYTF	TGTGCCAGCTCACCACCAAAAGGGCAGGGCTCAGGGGACTATGGCTACACCTTC
TRBJ2-3	TRBV18	17	-	CASSPPSWQELTDTQYF	TGTGCCAGCTCACCACCGTCCTGGCAGGAACTCACAGATACGCAGTATTTT
TRBJ2-1	TRBV6-1	13	-	CASSAGLQNEQFF	TGTGCCAGCAGTGCGGGACTTCAGAATGAGCAGTTCTTC